In this sample, the clone carrying this TCR beta chain turned up a few times. The antigen remains unidentified. Patients were all untreated before their thyroid surgery. The data belong to a study of metastatic and nonmetastatic thyroid tumors. Study as a whole: Repertoire data that came from the blood and tumor or nodule tissue of malignant and benign thyroid patients were compared.

Study processing details: Built for papillary thyroid cancer, a distant-metastasis classifier drew on CDR3 differences across clinicopathological groups. TCRdb re-called clones from the PCR reads using MiXCR. These V and J calls originate from TCRdb's pipeline instead of the authors' own analysis. The sample shows over 25,000 clones, roughly 15% of them seen only once. Study-level findings and limits: Significantly higher TCR beta diversity was reportedly seen in malignant thyroid tumors than benign nodules, in blood and tumor.

CDR1 SGHTA and CDR2 FQGNSA come from the germline V gene. This CDR3 is 12 amino acids long. Trimming removed 2 bases from V and 10 bases from J, with 9 bases in between. The chain employs TRBV7-2 and TRBJ2-1, with no clear D. Sequenced material: blood. The sequence came from a male donor with papillary thyroid cancer or a benign thyroid nodule (not recorded which). Some clones in this sample may be carry-over from other donors' samples. The CDR3 sequence: CASSLQVSEQFF. CDR3 sequence (DNA): TGTGCCAGCAGCTTACAGGTTTCAGAGCAGTTCTTC.